A single sample gave rise to the 20 T cell receptor beta chains below, sequenced in a study of T-cell memory formation after mild COVID-19. MiXCR, applied by TCRdb to the 5' RACE reads, yields one record per CDR3 protein. This sample has around 510,000 distinct CDR3 sequences, with roughly 21% found just once. The sample comprised PBMCs or a T cell subset sorted from them (not recorded which). The receptors originated from an adult woman who had mild COVID-19 (a few samples of this study predate the infection). Cell type and time point are not known.

The chain has TRBV29-1 and TRBJ2-3, with D possibly being TRBD1 or TRBD2 (6 bases each). The germline gives CDR1 SQVTM, CDR2 ANQGSEA. This CDR3 contains 14 residues. Trimming shortened V by 7 bases and J by 0 bases, and 14 bases separated the two germline ends. The CDR3 DNA reads as TGCAGCGCTGCCCCGGGGGCTAGCACAGATACGCAGTATTTT. It specifies CSAAPGASTDTQYF.

V and J are TRBV10-3 and TRBJ1-2, with a possible D match to TRBD1 (5 bases). From germline, CDR1 is ENHRY and CDR2 SYGVKD. With 5 bases removed from V and 8 bases from J, the gap between germline ends came to 24 bases. There are 16 residues in the CDR3. CDR3 region: CAISTVRDALREGYTF. The DNA of the CDR3 is TGTGCCATCAGTACCGTGCGGGACGCACTTAGGGAAGGCTACACCTTC.

Only one count was recorded for this clonotype. The chain is built from TRBV9 and TRBJ2-1; TRBD2 aligns across 7 bases. CDR1 is SGDLS and CDR2 is YYNGEE in the germline V gene. Trimming cost V 3 bases and J 5 bases; bases outside gene matches: 5. The CDR3 spans 14 residues. CDR3 protein: CASSARSGDNEQFF. The CDR3 DNA reads as TGTGCCAGCAGCGCACGCAGCGGGGACAATGAGCAGTTCTTC. Complete variable domain (other parts from reference TRBV9 and TRBJ2-1): DSGVTQTPKHLITATGQRVTLRCSPRSGDLSVYWYQQSLDQGLQFLIQYYNGEERAKGNILERFSAQQFPDLHSELNLSSLELGDSALYFCASSARSGDNEQFFGPGTRLTVL.

This rearrangement joins TRBV12-3 or TRBV12-4 to TRBJ1-4, with D maybe TRBD1 (5 bases). The CDR3 length is 15 residues. Trimming left V 6 bases short and J 4 bases short, with 15 bases between. The CDR3 DNA is TGTGCCAGCAGACCCACGTGGGGGATTAATGAAAAACTGTTTTTT. Translated: CASRPTWGINEKLFF.

There are a few counts of this clonotype. The CDR3, as DNA: TGCAGTGCTACCAGACAGGGAAATTCACCCCTCCACTTT. Amino acids: CSATRQGNSPLHF. The J gene is TRBJ1-6, the V gene TRBV20-1, with 7 bases aligning to TRBD1. The germline gives CDR1 DFQATT, CDR2 SNEGSKA (reference sequence). The J segment lost 7 bases and the V segment lost 4 bases, leaving 4 bases of the junction unmatched. This CDR3 region has 13 residues.

The gene calls are TRBV19 and TRBJ2-1, with a weak D call TRBD2 (5 bases). Trimming shortened V by 6 bases and J by 4 bases, and 16 bases separated the two germline ends. CDR1 is LNHDA, CDR2 SQIVND, per germline (reference sequence). This CDR3 spans 15 amino acids. Written as DNA, the CDR3 is TGTGCCAGTAGCACCCAGGAGGCCGCGTACAATGAGCAGTTCTTC. Encoded protein: CASSTQEAAYNEQFF.

This rearrangement joins TRBV5-1 to TRBJ1-1; D unresolved. V lost 6 bases and J 2 bases, leaving 11 bases between the germline ends. There are 13 residues in the CDR3. In germline, CDR1 is SGHRS, CDR2 YFSETQ. The CDR3 sequence: CASTSDGNTEAFF. CDR3 DNA sequence: TGCGCCAGCACCTCGGACGGTAACACTGAAGCTTTCTTT. Full variable domain (remainder filled in from reference TRBV5-1 and TRBJ1-1): KAGVTQTPRYLIKTRGQQVTLSCSPISGHRSVSWYQQTPGQGLQFLFEYFSETQRNKGNFPGRFSGRQFSNSRSEMNVSTLELGDSALYLCASTSDGNTEAFFGQGTRLTVV.

This clonotype was counted only a few times. V is TRBV6-2 or TRBV6-3 and J is TRBJ2-2; unclear D gene. The CDR3 sequence is 12 residues long. Germline V CDR1 and CDR2: MNHEY, SVGEGT. Trimming removed 8 bases at V and 6 bases at J, with 10 bases between. CDR3 protein: CASRPQAGELFF. DNA for the CDR3: TGTGCCAGCCGACCGCAGGCCGGGGAGCTGTTTTTT.

This clonotype was counted only a few times. This chain connects TRBV5-5 to TRBJ2-2, with 10 bases lining up with TRBD2. Germline-derived CDR1 and CDR2 are SGHKS and YYEKEE (reference sequence). This CDR3 is 17 amino acids long. Trimming at V came to 0 bases and at J to 2 bases, leaving 4 bases not matched to a gene. CDR3 sequence (DNA): TGTGCCAGCAGCTTGGAGGGACTAGCGCTAAACACCGGGGAGCTGTTTTTT. Protein sequence: CASSLEGLALNTGELFF.

There are a few counts of this clonotype. One end of the junction fails to match germline, which may point to a read error. The chain uses TRBV6-5 and TRBJ2-5; a possible D gene is TRBD1 (6 bases). The CDR3 consists of 13 residues. Germline CDR1 reads MNHEY; CDR2 reads SVGAGI. The CDR3 region is CASSRYRAGTHRF. CDR3 sequence (DNA): TGTGCCAGCAGTAGATACAGGGCCGGTACCCATCGATTC.

The chain is built from TRBV7-2 and TRBJ1-2, with D unclear. V dropped 1 base and J dropped 7 bases, with 13 bases sitting between them. Looked up from germline, CDR1 is SGHTA and CDR2 is FQGNSA. The CDR3 is 14 amino acids. CDR3 sequence (DNA): TGTGCCAGCAGCTTAGGGGGAGGCCCTATTGGCTACACCTTC. It is translated as CASSLGGGPIGYTF.

This chain uses TRBV24-1 with TRBJ2-3; 8 nucleotides align to TRBD2. V lost 4 bases, J lost 2 bases, and 7 bases stayed unmatched. CDR3 length equals 16 residues. The germline V gene encodes CDR1 KGHDR and CDR2 SFDVKD. In DNA form, the CDR3 reads TGTGCCACCAGTGACCCGGGAGGGTTGACCACAGATACGCAGTATTTT. This codes for CATSDPGGLTTDTQYF.

The chain couples TRBV2 to TRBJ2-7; no definite D call. Trimming shortened V by 3 bases and J by 2 bases, and 11 bases separated the two germline ends. This CDR3 is built from 14 residues. CDR1 and CDR2 from the germline V gene are SNHLY and FYNNEI. CDR3: CASSEFPQTYEQYF. In nucleotides, the CDR3 is TGTGCCAGCAGTGAGTTTCCGCAAACCTACGAGCAGTACTTC.

In this sample, this clonotype turned up a few times. V usage is TRBV7-2 and J usage is TRBJ2-5; D is unclear. V lost 2 bases, J lost 4 bases, and 11 bases lay in between. The CDR3 runs 14 residues. CDR1 SGHTA and CDR2 FQGNSA come from the germline V gene. The DNA for the CDR3 is TGTGCCAGCAGCTTATTCGTCACCGGAGAGACCCAGTACTTC. Residues: CASSLFVTGETQYF.

This clonotype was counted between two and nine times. The V gene is TRBV6-5, the J gene TRBJ1-2, with TRBD1 matching 8 bases. Per germline, CDR1 MNHEY and CDR2 SVGAGI. Unmatched junction bases numbered 6, after V lost 5 bases and J lost 7 bases. The CDR3 loop spans 13 amino acids. The CDR3 DNA reads as TGTGCCAGCAGTAACCCAGGGGGCTCTGGCTACACCTTC. Protein: CASSNPGGSGYTF.

This clonotype was found a few times. The J gene is TRBJ2-2, the V gene TRBV6-2 or TRBV6-3; weak D call: TRBD2 (5 bases). CDR3 length: 15 amino acids. V was pared by 6 bases and J by 4 bases, with 15 bases between. CDR1 is MNHEY and CDR2 is SVGEGT in the germline V gene. CDR3 sequence: CASRRNRGLTGELFF. The CDR3 DNA follows: TGTGCCAGCAGGCGAAACCGTGGACTCACCGGGGAGCTGTTTTTT.

This clonotype was detected a few times. The chain employs TRBV7-9 and TRBJ1-2; D unresolved. This CDR3 has 15 amino acids. The germline V gene has CDR1 SEHNR and CDR2 FQNEAQ (reference sequence). With 3 bases removed from V and 4 bases from J, the gap between germline ends came to 15 bases. The CDR3 is CASSLHGDLAYGYTF. CDR3 coding DNA: TGTGCCAGCAGCTTGCATGGGGATCTGGCCTATGGCTACACCTTC.

This clonotype has just a few counts. J is TRBJ2-5 and V is TRBV24-1; 12 bases agree with TRBD2. CDR3 size: 17 residues. V lost 3 bases to trimming and J lost 1 base; unmatched junction nucleotides: 5. Per the germline V gene, CDR1 is KGHDR and CDR2 is SFDVKD. CDR3 in amino acids: CATSDLATSGGQETQYF. The CDR3 DNA reads TGTGCCACCAGTGATCTCGCGACTAGCGGGGGCCAAGAGACCCAGTACTTC.

This clonotype was counted at least ten times. V and J are TRBV4-3 and TRBJ2-7; a weak D match, TRBD2 (6 bases). Trimming shortened V by 2 bases and J by 1 base, and 18 bases separated the two germline ends. Looked up from germline, CDR1 is LGHNA and CDR2 is YSLEER. The CDR3 consists of 17 residues. This CDR3 reads CASSQRISASASYEQYF. CDR3 DNA: TGCGCCAGCAGCCAACGGATATCGGCTAGCGCATCCTACGAGCAGTACTTC.

V usage is TRBV7-2 and J usage is TRBJ2-7; D may be TRBD1 (5 bases). The germline V gene encodes CDR1 SGHTA and CDR2 FQGNSA. Trimming pared 5 bases from V and 5 bases from J, leaving 13 bases between. There are 13 residues in the CDR3. The CDR3 spells CASSDLRGDEQYF. In nucleotides, the CDR3 is TGTGCCAGCAGCGATCTTAGGGGTGACGAGCAGTACTTC. Together with reference TRBV7-2 and TRBJ2-7, the CDR3 gives the full variable domain: GAGVSQSPSNKVTEKGKDVELRCDPISGHTALYWYRQSLGQGLEFLIYFQGNSAPDKSGLPSDRFSAERTGGSVSTLTIQRTQQEDSAVYLCASSDLRGDEQYFGPGTRLTVT.